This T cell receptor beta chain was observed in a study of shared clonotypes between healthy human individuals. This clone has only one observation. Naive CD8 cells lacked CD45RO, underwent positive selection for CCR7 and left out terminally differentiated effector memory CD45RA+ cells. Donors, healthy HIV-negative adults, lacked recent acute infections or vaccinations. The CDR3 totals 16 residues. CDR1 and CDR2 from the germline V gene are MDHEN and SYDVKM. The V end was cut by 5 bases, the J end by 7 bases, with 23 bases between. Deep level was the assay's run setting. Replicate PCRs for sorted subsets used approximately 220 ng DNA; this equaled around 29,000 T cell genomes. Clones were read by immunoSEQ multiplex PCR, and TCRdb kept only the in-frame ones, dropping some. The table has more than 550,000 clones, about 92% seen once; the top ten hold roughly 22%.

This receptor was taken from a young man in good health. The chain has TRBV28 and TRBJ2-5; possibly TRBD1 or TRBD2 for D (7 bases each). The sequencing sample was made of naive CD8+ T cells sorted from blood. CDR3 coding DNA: TGTGCCAGCAGTGGAACCCTGGGACAGCGGGGATGGACCCAGTACTTC. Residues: CASSGTLGQRGWTQYF.